This T cell receptor beta chain was identified during a study of T cells in Graves' hyperthyroidism and ophthalmopathy. What was amplified from RNA transcripts were TCR beta CDR3 regions. An initial round of RT-PCR targeting the TCR CDR3 relied on the HTBI primer set. TCRdb passed the multiplex PCR reads through MiXCR, listing each CDR3 protein once. This table has about 640,000 distinct CDR3 sequences, about 20% appearing once. V lost 6 bases, J lost 7 bases, and 10 bases lay in between. Germline loops: CDR1 SGHAT, CDR2 FQNNGV. The CDR3 length is 12 residues. This clonotype was recorded at least ten times.

This receptor was identified in a man aged 25 to 40 with Graves' ophthalmopathy. V usage is TRBV11-2 and J usage is TRBJ2-1, with D unclear. The sequenced sample was blood. For the CDR3, the DNA is TGTGCCAGCAGGGAGAGTTGGAATGAGCAGTTCTTC. As protein: CASRESWNEQFF.